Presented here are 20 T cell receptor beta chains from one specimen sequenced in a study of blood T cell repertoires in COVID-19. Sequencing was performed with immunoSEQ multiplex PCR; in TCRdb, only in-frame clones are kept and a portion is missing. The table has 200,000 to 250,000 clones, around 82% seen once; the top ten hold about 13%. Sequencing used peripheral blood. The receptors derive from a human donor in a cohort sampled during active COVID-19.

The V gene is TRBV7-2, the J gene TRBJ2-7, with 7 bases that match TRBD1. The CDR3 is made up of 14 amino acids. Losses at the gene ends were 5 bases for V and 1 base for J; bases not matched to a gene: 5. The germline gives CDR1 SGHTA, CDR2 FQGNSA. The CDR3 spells CASSRGQASYEQYF. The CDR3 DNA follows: TGTGCCAGCAGCAGAGGACAGGCTTCCTACGAGCAGTACTTC.

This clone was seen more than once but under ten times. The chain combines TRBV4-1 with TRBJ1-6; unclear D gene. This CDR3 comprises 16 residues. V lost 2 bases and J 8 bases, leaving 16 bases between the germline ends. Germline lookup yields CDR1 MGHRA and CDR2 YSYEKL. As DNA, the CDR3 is TGCGCCAGCAGCCAATCGACCCGGTTAGACTATTCACCCCTCCACTTT. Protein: CASSQSTRLDYSPLHF.

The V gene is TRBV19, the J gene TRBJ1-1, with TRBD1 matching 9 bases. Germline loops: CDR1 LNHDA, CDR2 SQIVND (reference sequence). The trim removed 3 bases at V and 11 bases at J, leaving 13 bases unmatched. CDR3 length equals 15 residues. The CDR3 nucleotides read TGTGCCAGTAGTATCTGGGGACAGGGCAGAGGAATGGCTTTCTTT. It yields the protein CASSIWGQGRGMAFF.

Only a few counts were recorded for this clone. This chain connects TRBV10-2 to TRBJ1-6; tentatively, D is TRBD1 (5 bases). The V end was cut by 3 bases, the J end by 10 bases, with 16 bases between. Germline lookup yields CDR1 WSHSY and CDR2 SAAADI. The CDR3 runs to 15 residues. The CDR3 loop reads CASSDGRAIGSPLHF. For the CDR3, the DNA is TGCGCCAGCAGTGATGGCAGGGCAATCGGATCACCCCTCCACTTT.

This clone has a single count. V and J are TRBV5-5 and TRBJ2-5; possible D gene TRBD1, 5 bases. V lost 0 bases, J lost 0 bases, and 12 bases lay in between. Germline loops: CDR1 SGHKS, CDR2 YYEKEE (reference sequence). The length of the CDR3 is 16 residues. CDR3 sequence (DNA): TGTGCCAGCAGCTTGGTAGCAGGGTTGTACCAAGAGACCCAGTACTTC. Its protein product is CASSLVAGLYQETQYF.

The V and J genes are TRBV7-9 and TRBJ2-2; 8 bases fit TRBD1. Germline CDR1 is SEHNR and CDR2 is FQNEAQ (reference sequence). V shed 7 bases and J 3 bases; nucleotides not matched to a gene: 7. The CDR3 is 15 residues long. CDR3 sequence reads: CASNRQGLDTGELFF. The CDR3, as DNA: TGTGCCAGCAACCGACAGGGGCTTGACACCGGGGAGCTGTTTTTT.

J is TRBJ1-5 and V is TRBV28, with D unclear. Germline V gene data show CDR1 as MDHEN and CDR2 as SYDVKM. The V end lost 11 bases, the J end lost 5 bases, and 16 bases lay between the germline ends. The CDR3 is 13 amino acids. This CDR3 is CASRYEGYQPQHF. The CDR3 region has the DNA TGTGCCTCCCGCTATGAGGGCTATCAGCCCCAGCATTTT. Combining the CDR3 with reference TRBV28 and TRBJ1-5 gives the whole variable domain DVKVTQSSRYLVKRTGEKVFLECVQDMDHENMFWYRQDPGLGLRLIYFSYDVKMKEKGDIPEGYSVSREKKERFSLILESASTNQTSMYLCASRYEGYQPQHFGDGTRLSIL.

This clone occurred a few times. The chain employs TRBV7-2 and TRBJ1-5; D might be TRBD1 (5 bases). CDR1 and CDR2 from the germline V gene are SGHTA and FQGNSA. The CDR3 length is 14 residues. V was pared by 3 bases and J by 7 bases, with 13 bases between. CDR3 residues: CASSFRPGSQPQHF. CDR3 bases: TGTGCCAGCAGCTTCCGACCAGGGTCCCAGCCCCAGCATTTT.

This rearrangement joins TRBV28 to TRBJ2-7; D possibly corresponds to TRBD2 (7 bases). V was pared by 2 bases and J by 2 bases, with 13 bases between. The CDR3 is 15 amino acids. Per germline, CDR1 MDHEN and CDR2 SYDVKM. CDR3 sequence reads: CASSLGGAVTYEQYF. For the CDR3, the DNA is TGTGCCAGCAGTTTAGGGGGGGCAGTAACCTACGAGCAGTACTTC.

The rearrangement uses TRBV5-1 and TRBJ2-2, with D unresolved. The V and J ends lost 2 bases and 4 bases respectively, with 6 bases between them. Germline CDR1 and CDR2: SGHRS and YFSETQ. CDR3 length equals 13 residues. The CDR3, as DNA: TGCGCCAGCAGCTTTCAGGCCACCGGGGAGCTGTTTTTT. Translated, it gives CASSFQATGELFF. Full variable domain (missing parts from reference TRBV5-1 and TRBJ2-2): KAGVTQTPRYLIKTRGQQVTLSCSPISGHRSVSWYQQTPGQGLQFLFEYFSETQRNKGNFPGRFSGRQFSNSRSEMNVSTLELGDSALYLCASSFQATGELFFGEGSRLTVL.

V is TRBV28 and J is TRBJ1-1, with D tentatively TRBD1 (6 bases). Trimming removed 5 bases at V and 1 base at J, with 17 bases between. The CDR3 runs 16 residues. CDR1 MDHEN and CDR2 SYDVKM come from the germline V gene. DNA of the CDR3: TGTGCCAGCAGTGCCCCCCAAGGGGGGGGGAACACTGAAGCTTTCTTT. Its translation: CASSAPQGGGNTEAFF.

CDR3 protein: CASSLDPTSTDTQYF. The CDR3 nucleotides read TGTGCCAGCAGCCTGGACCCCACTAGCACAGATACGCAGTATTTT. V and J are TRBV5-4 and TRBJ2-3; D is unclear. Germline V gene data show CDR1 as SGHNT and CDR2 as YYREEE (reference sequence). With 4 bases removed from V and 0 bases from J, the gap between germline ends came to 12 bases. The CDR3 has 15 residues. Full variable domain (outside the CDR3, taken from reference TRBV5-4 and TRBJ2-3): ETGVTQSPTHLIKTRGQQVTLRCSSQSGHNTVSWYQQALGQGPQFIFQYYREEENGRGNFPPRFSGLQFPNYSSELNVNALELDDSALYLCASSLDPTSTDTQYFGPGTRLTVL.

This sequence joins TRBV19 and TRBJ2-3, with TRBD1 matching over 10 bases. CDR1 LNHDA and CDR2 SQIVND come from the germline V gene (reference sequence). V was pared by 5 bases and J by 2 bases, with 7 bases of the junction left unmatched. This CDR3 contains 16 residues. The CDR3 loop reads CASSPRQGAITDTQYF. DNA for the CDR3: TGTGCCAGTAGTCCTAGACAGGGGGCTATCACAGATACGCAGTATTTT.

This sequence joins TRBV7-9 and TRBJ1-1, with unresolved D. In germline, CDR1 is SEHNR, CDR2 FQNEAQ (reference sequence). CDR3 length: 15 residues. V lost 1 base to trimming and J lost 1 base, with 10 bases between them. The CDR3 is CASSLGTGWNTEAFF. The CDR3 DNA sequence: TGTGCCAGCAGCTTAGGAACGGGTTGGAACACTGAAGCTTTCTTT. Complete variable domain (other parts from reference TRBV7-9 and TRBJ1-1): DTGVSQNPRHKITKRGQNVTFRCDPISEHNRLYWYRQTLGQGPEFLTYFQNEAQLEKSRLLSDRFSAERPKGSFSTLEIQRTEQGDSAMYLCASSLGTGWNTEAFFGQGTRLTVV.

In DNA, the CDR3 is TGTGCCATCAGTGAACAGGGGTATGGCTACACCTTC. It translates to CAISEQGYGYTF. The genes are TRBV10-3 and TRBJ1-2; the match to TRBD1 covers 7 bases. The CDR3 totals 12 residues. V lost 3 bases to trimming and J lost 5 bases; unmatched junction nucleotides: 0. Germline CDR1 ENHRY, CDR2 SYGVKD.

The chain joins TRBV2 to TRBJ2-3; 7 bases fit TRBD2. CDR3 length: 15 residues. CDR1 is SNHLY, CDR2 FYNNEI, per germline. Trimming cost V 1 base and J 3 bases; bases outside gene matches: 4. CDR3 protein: CASSEGSGTTDTQYF. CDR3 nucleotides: TGTGCCAGCAGTGAAGGCAGCGGGACTACAGATACGCAGTATTTT.

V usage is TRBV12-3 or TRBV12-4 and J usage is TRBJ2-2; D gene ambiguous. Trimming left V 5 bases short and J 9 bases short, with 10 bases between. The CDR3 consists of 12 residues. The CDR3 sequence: CASSQLSRELFF. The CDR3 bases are TGTGCCAGCAGTCAACTAAGTAGGGAGCTGTTTTTT.

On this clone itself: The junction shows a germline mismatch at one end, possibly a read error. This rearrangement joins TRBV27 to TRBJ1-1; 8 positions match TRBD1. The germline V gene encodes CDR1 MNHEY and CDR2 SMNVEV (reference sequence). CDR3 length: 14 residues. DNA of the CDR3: TGTGCCAGCAGCTTATTACAGGGGGACACTGAAGCTTTCTTT. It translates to CASSLLQGDTEAFF.

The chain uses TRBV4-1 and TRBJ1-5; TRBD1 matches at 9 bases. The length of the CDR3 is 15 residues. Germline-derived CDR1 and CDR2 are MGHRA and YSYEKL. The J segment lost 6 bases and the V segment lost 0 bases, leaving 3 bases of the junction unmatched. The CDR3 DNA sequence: TGCGCCAGCAGCCAAGACACAGGGGGCGGTCAGCCCCAGCATTTT. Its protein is CASSQDTGGGQPQHF.

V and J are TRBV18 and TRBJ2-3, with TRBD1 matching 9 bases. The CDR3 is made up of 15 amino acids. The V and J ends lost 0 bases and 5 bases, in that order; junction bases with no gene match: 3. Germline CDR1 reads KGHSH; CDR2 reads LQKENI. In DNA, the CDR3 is TGTGCCAGCTCACCACCGGGACAGGGAAAAGATACGCAGTATTTT. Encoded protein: CASSPPGQGKDTQYF.